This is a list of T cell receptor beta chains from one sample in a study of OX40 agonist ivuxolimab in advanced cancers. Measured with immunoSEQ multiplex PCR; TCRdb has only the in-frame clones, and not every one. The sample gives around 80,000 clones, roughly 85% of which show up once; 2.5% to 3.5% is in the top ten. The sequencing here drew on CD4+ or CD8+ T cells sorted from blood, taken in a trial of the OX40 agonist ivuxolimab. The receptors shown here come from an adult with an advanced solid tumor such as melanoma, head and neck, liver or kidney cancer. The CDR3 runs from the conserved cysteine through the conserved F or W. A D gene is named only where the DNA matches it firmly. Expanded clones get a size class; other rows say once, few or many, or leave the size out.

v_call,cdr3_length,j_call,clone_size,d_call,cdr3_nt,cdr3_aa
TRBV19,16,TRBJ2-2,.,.,TGTGCCAGTAGTATAGGGGGGACGGTGAACACCGGGGAGCTGTTTTTT,CASSIGGTVNTGELFF
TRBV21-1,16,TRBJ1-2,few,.,TGTGCCAGCAGCAAAAAAGGCCGGCTTTTAGGCCATGGCTACACCTTC,CASSKKGRLLGHGYTF
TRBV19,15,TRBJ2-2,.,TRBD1,TGTGCCAGTAGGAAACAGGGGGCTGGGACCGGGGAGCTGTTTTTT,CASRKQGAGTGELFF
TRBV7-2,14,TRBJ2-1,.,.,TGTGCCAGCAGCCGAGGCCAGGACTACAATGAGCAGTTCTTC,CASSRGQDYNEQFF
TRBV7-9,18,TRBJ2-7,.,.,TGTGCCAGCAGCTCGAACCCTGGATCTAGGACGCGTGCCTACGAGCAGTACTTC,CASSSNPGSRTRAYEQYF
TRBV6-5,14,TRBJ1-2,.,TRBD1,TGTGCCAGCAGTCGCGGGACAGGGGGCTATGGCTACACCTTC,CASSRGTGGYGYTF
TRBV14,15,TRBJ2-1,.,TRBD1,TGTGCCAGCAGCCTAGGAGACAGGGTCCACAATGAGCAGTTCTTC,CASSLGDRVHNEQFF
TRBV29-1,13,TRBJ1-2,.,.,TGCAGCGTTGAAGATGGACAGTACTATGGCTACACCTTC,CSVEDGQYYGYTF
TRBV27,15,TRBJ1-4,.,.,TGTGCCAGCAGCGGGAAGCCGGCGGCGAATGAAAAACTGTTTTTT,CASSGKPAANEKLFF
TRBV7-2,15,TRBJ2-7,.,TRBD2,TGTGCCAGCAGCTTAGGACGGGAGGGCCCCCACGAGCAGTACTTC,CASSLGREGPHEQYF
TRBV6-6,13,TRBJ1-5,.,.,TGTGCCAGCAGTTACTCGGTCAATCAGCCCCAGCATTTT,CASSYSVNQPQHF
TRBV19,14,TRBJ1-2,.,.,TGTGCCAGTAGTATAGAGGTACCTAACTATGGCTACACCTTC,CASSIEVPNYGYTF
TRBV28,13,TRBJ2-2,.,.,TGTGCCAGCAGTTGGTCCTATCGCGGGGAGCTGTTTTTT,CASSWSYRGELFF
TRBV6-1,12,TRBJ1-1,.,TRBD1,TGTGCCAGTGTGTTACAGGGGACTGAAGCTTTCTTT,CASVLQGTEAFF
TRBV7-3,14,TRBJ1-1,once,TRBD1,TGTGCCAGCAGCACCTCAGGGGGAGGCACTGAAGCTTTCTTT,CASSTSGGGTEAFF